The 18 T cell receptor beta chains given below trace back to one sample, sequenced in a study of a mutant IDH1 vaccine in newly diagnosed glioma. Time point in this sample: week 23, last vaccination. In every dose of vaccine, 300 ug of mutant IDH1 20-mer peptide was given alongside topical imiquimod. Their antigens are not known. The table came from immunoSEQ multiplex PCR; TCRdb's copy has only in-frame clones and leaves some out. The sample consists of roughly 70,000 clones, roughly 84% of them appearing once. The sample here was PBMCs, taken from a glioma patient whose treatment included an IDH1 peptide vaccine. The origin of the receptors is a man between 18 and 29 years old with glioma.

The chain carries TRBV9 and TRBJ1-3; a possible D gene is TRBD1 (5 bases). This CDR3 is built from 15 residues. Trimming stripped 4 bases from V and 8 bases from J, with 19 bases between. Germline V gives CDR1 SGDLS, CDR2 YYNGEE. CDR3 amino acids: CASSPDGGLRDTIYF. Written as DNA, the CDR3 is TGTGCCAGCAGCCCCGACGGGGGTCTCCGGGACACCATATATTTT.

There are a few counts of this clone. V and J are TRBV29-1 and TRBJ1-1; the match to TRBD1 covers 7 bases. The CDR3 is made up of 11 amino acids. Germline CDR1 SQVTM, CDR2 ANQGSEA. The junction had 3 bases not matched to a gene; V was cut back by 7 bases and J by 4 bases. CDR3 DNA: TGCAGCGGACAGGGTGGCACTGAAGCTTTCTTT. Translating it yields CSGQGGTEAFF.

The V and J genes are TRBV11-3 and TRBJ1-1; no definite D call. The ends were cut back, 4 bases at V and 1 base at J, with 7 bases in the middle. The CDR3 loop spans 13 amino acids. CDR1 and CDR2 from the germline V gene are SGHNT and YENEEA. The CDR3 nucleotides are TGTGCCAGCAGCTGGGCGGAGAACACTGAAGCTTTCTTT. Translating it yields CASSWAENTEAFF.

The chain combines TRBV5-1 with TRBJ1-4; D is ambiguous. Germline V lookup: CDR1 SGHRS, CDR2 YFSETQ. The V gene lost 0 bases and the J gene lost 7 bases, with 10 bases spanning the gap. The CDR3 covers 14 residues. The CDR3 reads CASSLGVDGEKLFF. CDR3 coding DNA: TGCGCCAGCAGCTTGGGGGTGGACGGTGAAAAACTGTTTTTT.

The chain has TRBV5-1 and TRBJ2-3, with D possibly TRBD2 on 6 matching bases. The CDR3 is made up of 16 amino acids. CDR1 and CDR2 from the germline V gene are SGHRS and YFSETQ. With 0 bases removed from V and 1 base from J, the gap between germline ends came to 12 bases. The CDR3 nucleotides are TGCGCCAGCAGCTTGGTGGCGGGGACTGGCACAGATACGCAGTATTTT. It codes for CASSLVAGTGTDTQYF.

This clone was counted only a few times. This chain links TRBV18 with TRBJ1-2; possible D gene TRBD1, 6 bases. Germline loops: CDR1 KGHSH, CDR2 LQKENI. V was pared by 1 base and J by 7 bases, with 10 bases between. This CDR3 has 13 amino acids. As DNA, the CDR3 is TGTGCCAGCTCACCACTACAGGGCTCTGGCTACACCTTC. It encodes CASSPLQGSGYTF.

V gene TRBV5-8 combines with J gene TRBJ2-7, with TRBD2 matching 12 bases. The CDR3 runs to 14 residues. CDR1 and CDR2 from the germline V gene are SGHTS and YDEGEE. V was clipped by 3 bases and J by 7 bases; unmatched bases: 5. CDR3 sequence: CASSSGLAGGEQYF. The CDR3 coding sequence is TGTGCCAGCAGCTCGGGACTAGCGGGCGGTGAGCAGTACTTC.

The chain couples TRBV19 to TRBJ2-7, with D hard to call. The CDR3 runs to 15 residues. V was pared by 1 base and J by 2 bases, with 12 bases between. The germline V gene encodes CDR1 LNHDA and CDR2 SQIVND (reference sequence). CDR3 sequence: CASSIGPESTYEQYF. The CDR3 bases are TGTGCCAGTAGTATAGGGCCAGAGTCAACCTACGAGCAGTACTTC.

This chain links TRBV9 with TRBJ1-5, with D perhaps TRBD1 (5 bases). The CDR3 totals 15 residues. The V end was cut by 1 base, the J end by 7 bases, with 15 bases between. Germline-derived CDR1 and CDR2 are SGDLS and YYNGEE. CDR3 amino acids: CASSVYDSPVQPQHF. The CDR3 DNA follows: TGTGCCAGCAGCGTATACGACAGCCCCGTCCAGCCCCAGCATTTT.

This clone has a handful of counts. V and J are TRBV4-1 and TRBJ1-4; D gene unclear. Trimming took 3 bases from V and 13 from J, leaving 12 bases between them. There are 12 residues in the CDR3. CDR1 and CDR2 (germline): MGHRA, YSYEKL. CDR3 loop: CASSHIRGRLFF. In DNA, the CDR3 is TGCGCCAGCAGCCATATCAGAGGTCGACTGTTTTTT.

This clone was seen a few times. The chain combines TRBV30 with TRBJ1-5; tentatively, D is TRBD1 (5 bases). CDR3 length equals 15 residues. CDR1 and CDR2 (germline): GTSNPN, SVGIG (reference sequence). Trimming pared 0 bases from V and 5 bases from J, leaving 14 bases between. The CDR3 sequence: CAWSVVQSGDQPQHF. CDR3 bases: TGTGCCTGGAGTGTAGTACAGTCGGGGGATCAGCCCCAGCATTTT.

This clone was found once. The chain links TRBV4-2 to TRBJ2-7, with 10 bases fitting TRBD1. The CDR3 spans 17 residues. Per germline, CDR1 LGHNA and CDR2 YNFKEQ. Trimming cost V 1 base and J 5 bases; bases outside gene matches: 11. In DNA, the CDR3 is TGTGCCAGCAGCCAAGCGGCCCCGGGACAGGGGATCCACGAGCAGTACTTC. The encoded protein is CASSQAAPGQGIHEQYF.

The V and J genes are TRBV19 and TRBJ1-5; 9 nucleotides match TRBD1. Per germline, CDR1 LNHDA and CDR2 SQIVND (reference sequence). The CDR3 contains 15 residues. V lost 3 bases and J lost 4; bases outside the gene matches: 4. CDR3 loop: CASSMGQGVNQPQHF. Written as DNA, the CDR3 is TGTGCCAGTAGTATGGGACAGGGTGTGAATCAGCCCCAGCATTTT.

The V and J genes are TRBV19 and TRBJ1-2, with D hard to call. The CDR3 sequence is 14 residues long. Deletions cut 3 bases from V and 2 bases from J, with 10 bases between. CDR1 LNHDA and CDR2 SQIVND come from the germline V gene (reference sequence). CDR3 sequence (DNA): TGTGCCAGTAGTATCTGGGCTATGAACTATGGCTACACCTTC. Its protein is CASSIWAMNYGYTF.

A word on this clone: The junction shows a germline mismatch at one end, possibly a read error. The V and J genes are TRBV7-3 and TRBJ2-5; 8 positions match TRBD2. The CDR3 length is 14 residues. Per the germline V gene, CDR1 is SGHTA and CDR2 is FQGTGA. CDR3 coding DNA: TGTGCCAGCAGCGTAACTAGCGGAAAAGAGACCCAGTACTTC. Translation: CASSVTSGKETQYF.

This clone came up a few times. The rearrangement uses TRBV27 and TRBJ1-1; D possibly corresponds to TRBD1 (5 bases). Germline values: CDR1 MNHEY, CDR2 SMNVEV (reference sequence). This CDR3 is 13 amino acids long. The germline V and J ends were trimmed by 2 bases and 4 bases, with 8 bases remaining between them. CDR3 protein: CASSLEGITEAFF. The DNA of the CDR3 is TGTGCCAGCAGTTTAGAGGGGATCACTGAAGCTTTCTTT.

CDR3: CAISDFTAGDYGYTF. The CDR3 DNA reads as TGTGCCATCAGTGACTTTACCGCAGGGGACTATGGCTACACCTTC. The V and J genes are TRBV10-3 and TRBJ1-2; maybe TRBD1 (6 bases). The V and J ends lost 3 bases and 3 bases respectively, with 14 bases between them. The CDR3 extends over 15 amino acids. Germline V CDR1 and CDR2: ENHRY, SYGVKD.

This rearrangement joins TRBV4-2 to TRBJ2-2; D is unresolved. The CDR3 has 18 residues. Germline-derived CDR1 and CDR2 are LGHNA and YNFKEQ. Trimming took 4 bases from V and 5 from J, leaving 23 bases between them. The DNA for the CDR3 is TGTGCCAGCAGCCTCCCGGGCCCTAACCCCTCGGAGACCGGGGAGCTGTTTTTT. Protein: CASSLPGPNPSETGELFF.